These T cell receptor beta chains were read from a single sample in a study of blood T cell repertoires in COVID-19. Here immunoSEQ multiplex PCR was the method, and the copy in TCRdb shows in-frame clones only, minus some. The top ten clones hold about 2.5% of a sample with around 120,000 clones, approximately 86% of them seen once. The specimen was PBMCs or T cells enriched from blood (not recorded which). These receptors came from a woman between 45 and 60 years old who had recovered from COVID-19. Each CDR3 is given with its conserved first and last residue. A D gene is named only where the DNA matches it firmly. Some rows have no size entry. The others give once, few or many, or a class for an expanded clone.

.,15,TRBV9,TRBJ2-7,.,CASSPPGTWRGEQYF,TGTGCCAGCAGCCCCCCCGGGACTTGGAGAGGCGAGCAGTACTTC
.,14,TRBV5-1,TRBJ2-7,TRBD1,CASSGGQGTYEQYF,TGCGCCAGCAGCGGCGGACAGGGAACCTACGAGCAGTACTTC
.,14,TRBV3-1/TRBV3-2,TRBJ1-2,.,CASSQDRGNYGYTF,TGTGCCAGCAGCCAAGACAGGGGCAACTATGGCTACACCTTC
.,15,TRBV20-1,TRBJ2-3,.,CSASSEGRSTDTQYF,TGCAGTGCTAGTTCGGAGGGCAGGAGCACAGATACGCAGTATTTT
.,17,TRBV4-2,TRBJ1-2,TRBD1,CASSQDQGGRYNYGYTF,TGTGCCAGCAGCCAAGATCAGGGGGGCCGTTATAACTATGGCTACACCTTC
.,14,TRBV25-1,TRBJ2-7,.,CASSPLDSSYEQYF,TGTGCCAGCAGTCCCTTGGACAGTTCCTACGAGCAGTACTTC
.,12,TRBV30,TRBJ1-3,.,CAWSSPGNTIYF,TGTGCCTGGAGTTCCCCGGGAAACACCATATATTTT
.,15,TRBV11-3,TRBJ1-1,.,CASSPGDKKRVEAFF,TGTGCCAGCAGCCCGGGCGACAAAAAGAGGGTTGAAGCTTTCTTT
.,14,TRBV6-5,TRBJ2-2,TRBD1,CASSFSGTETELFF,TGTGCCAGCAGTTTTTCCGGGACAGAAACGGAGCTGTTTTTT
.,14,TRBV10-3,TRBJ2-7,.,CATQQEFQGYEQYF,TGTGCCACTCAACAGGAGTTCCAGGGATACGAGCAGTACTTC
.,14,TRBV6-5,TRBJ1-3,.,CASGRTDSGNTIYF,TGTGCCAGCGGACGGACAGACTCTGGAAACACCATATATTTT
.,13,TRBV30,TRBJ2-5,.,CAWSTGTAGTQYF,TGTGCCTGGAGCACAGGGACCGCCGGGACCCAGTACTTC
.,16,TRBV7-8,TRBJ1-5,TRBD1,CASSLVARGSNQPQHF,TGTGCCAGCAGCTTAGTCGCCAGGGGGAGCAATCAGCCCCAGCATTTT
.,12,TRBV4-3,TRBJ1-2,.,CASSQDRGGYTF,TGCGCCAGCAGCCAAGATCGGGGGGGCTACACCTTC
.,15,TRBV7-9,TRBJ2-2,TRBD1,CASSSGQGDTGELFF,TGTGCCAGCAGCTCGGGACAGGGGGACACCGGGGAGCTGTTTTTT
.,15,TRBV6-6,TRBJ1-5,.,CASSYGRGHESPQHF,TGTGCCAGCAGTTACGGCCGAGGACACGAATCGCCCCAGCATTTT
once,15,TRBV10-2,TRBJ1-2,.,CASSETLGGERGYTF,TGCGCCAGCAGCGAAACCTTGGGGGGAGAGCGAGGCTACACCTTC
.,14,TRBV10-3,TRBJ1-4,TRBD1,CAISDWDRGKKLFF,TGTGCCATCAGTGATTGGGACAGGGGAAAAAAACTGTTTTTT
.,16,TRBV11-2,TRBJ2-7,.,CASSSPIGEFGYEQYF,TGTGCCAGCAGCTCCCCTATAGGGGAATTTGGGTACGAGCAGTACTTC
.,15,TRBV7-3,TRBJ2-4,.,CASNLRGDLGDIQYF,TGTGCCAGCAACTTAAGGGGGGACCTAGGGGACATTCAGTACTTC
.,11,TRBV30,TRBJ2-1,.,CASTDSNEQFF,TGTGCCTCTACGGACAGCAATGAGCAGTTCTTC
.,17,TRBV27,TRBJ2-3,TRBD2,CASTSLAGGMGTDTQYF,TGTGCTAGCACGTCGCTAGCGGGGGGTATGGGAACAGATACGCAGTATTTT
.,12,TRBV3-1/TRBV3-2,TRBJ2-1,TRBD2,CASSLLGLDQFF,TGTGCCAGCAGCCTCCTCGGACTAGATCAGTTCTTC
.,13,TRBV9,TRBJ1-2,TRBD1,CASTQTGNYGYTF,TGTGCCAGCACCCAGACAGGGAACTATGGCTACACCTTC
.,16,TRBV18,TRBJ2-3,TRBD1,CASSPQGASLTDTQYF,TGTGCCAGCTCACCACAGGGGGCCAGTCTCACAGATACGCAGTATTTT
once,16,TRBV19,TRBJ1-3,TRBD1,CASIGTGRFSGNTIYF,TGTGCCAGTATTGGGACAGGGAGATTTTCTGGAAACACCATATATTTT
.,15,TRBV3-1/TRBV3-2,TRBJ2-7,TRBD1,CASSQAGTGDPEQYF,TGTGCCAGCAGCCAGGCCGGGACAGGGGACCCCGAGCAGTACTTC